This entry lists 9 T cell receptor beta chains sequenced from one sample in a study of cytomegalovirus exposure and HLA in healthy donors. 13 Jbeta primers and 60 Vbeta primers were used for the PCR. The assay was immunoSEQ multiplex PCR, and TCRdb's table has in-frame clones only and misses some. The data contain 100,000 to 150,000 clones, around 79% of them singletons. The sample was PBMCs. These receptors all stem from a woman aged 40-49 years in good health and CMV-seropositive.

J is TRBJ2-7 and V is TRBV10-3; a possible D gene is TRBD2 (5 bases). V dropped 6 bases and J dropped 3 bases, with 15 bases sitting between them. Germline V gene data show CDR1 as ENHRY and CDR2 as SYGVKD. This CDR3 region has 14 residues. The CDR3 bases are TGTGCCATCAGCCCCGGGATCCCGGACTACGAGCAGTACTTC. This sequence encodes CAISPGIPDYEQYF.

The chain uses TRBV5-8 and TRBJ2-7; D unclear. The CDR3 runs to 11 residues. Trimming left V 1 base short and J 9 bases short, with 8 bases between. Germline loops: CDR1 SGHTS, CDR2 YDEGEE. Here the CDR3 reads CASSLRGGQYF. The CDR3 DNA follows: TGTGCCAGCAGCTTGCGAGGCGGGCAGTACTTC.

The V gene is TRBV6-5, the J gene TRBJ2-6; D is ambiguous. This CDR3 is built from 16 residues. The V gene's germline CDR1 is MNHEY and CDR2 SVGAGI. Trimming took 0 bases from V and 1 from J, leaving 7 bases between them. DNA of the CDR3: TGTGCCAGCAGTTACTCACGCGAGTCTGGGGCCAACGTCCTGACTTTC. Its protein product is CASSYSRESGANVLTF.

This chain connects TRBV11-2 to TRBJ2-3; 8 nucleotides align to TRBD1. CDR3 size: 14 residues. In germline, CDR1 is SGHAT, CDR2 FQNNGV. Trimming removed 3 bases from V and 10 bases from J; junction bases left unmatched: 9. The chain's CDR3 is CASSLTGALGSQYF. CDR3 nucleotides: TGTGCCAGCAGCTTGACAGGGGCCTTGGGTTCGCAGTATTTT.

The rearrangement links TRBV11-1 to TRBJ1-1; D perhaps matches TRBD1 (6 bases). Germline V gene sequence: CDR1 SGHAT, CDR2 FQDESV (reference sequence). There are 14 residues in the CDR3. Trimming took 2 bases from V and 4 from J, leaving 11 bases between them. The CDR3 region has the DNA TGTGCCAGCAGCTTAAAAACAGGGAGCACTGAAGCTTTCTTT. It yields the protein CASSLKTGSTEAFF.

This chain joins TRBV5-1 and TRBJ2-1; tentative D call: TRBD1 (7 bases). Germline V gene sequence: CDR1 SGHRS, CDR2 YFSETQ. The V and J ends lost 3 bases and 8 bases respectively, with 18 bases between them. CDR3 length: 15 residues. CDR3 sequence: CASSWGDSPGDEQFF. The CDR3 DNA follows: TGCGCCAGCAGCTGGGGGGACAGTCCCGGCGATGAGCAGTTCTTC.

J is TRBJ1-1 and V is TRBV5-5; no clear D. This CDR3 contains 14 residues. In germline, CDR1 is SGHKS, CDR2 YYEKEE (reference sequence). Trimming removed 4 bases from V and 0 bases from J, with 10 bases in between. CDR3 amino acids: CASSPRHLNTEAFF. The CDR3 DNA sequence: TGTGCCAGCAGCCCCAGGCACCTGAACACTGAAGCTTTCTTT.

CDR3 in DNA: TGTGCCAGCAGGCGGGAGGGAACTAGCTCGAGCTCCTACGAGCAGTACTTC. Its translation is CASRREGTSSSSYEQYF. The chain is built from TRBV7-2 and TRBJ2-7; 9 bases match TRBD2. V lost 6 bases to trimming and J lost 0 bases; unmatched junction nucleotides: 12. Per germline, CDR1 SGHTA and CDR2 FQGNSA. There are 17 residues in the CDR3.

The chain couples TRBV29-1 to TRBJ1-1; D may be TRBD1 (5 bases). Germline V lookup: CDR1 SQVTM, CDR2 ANQGSEA. V was shortened by 3 bases and J by 4 bases, with 15 bases between the two germline ends. This CDR3 has 14 residues. CDR3 DNA: TGCAGCGTTGACCCGACGGGGGGTGGCACTGAAGCTTTCTTT. Its protein product is CSVDPTGGGTEAFF.